The rows below give T cell receptor beta chains drawn from one sample of a study of blood T cell repertoires in COVID-19. Only in-frame clones appear in the TCRdb table, and some are missing; sequencing was by immunoSEQ multiplex PCR. The repertoire holds some 80,000 clones, with roughly 78% as singletons. Sequenced sample: peripheral blood. All receptors derive from a woman older than 75 with active or convalescent COVID-19. The CDR3 runs from the conserved cysteine through the conserved F or W. Each record gives: J gene, D gene, CDR3 length, clone size, V gene, CDR3 DNA, CDR3 protein. The D gene is left open where the match is weak. Some rows have no size entry. The others give once, few or many, or a class for an expanded clone.

TRBJ1-6,TRBD1,15,few,TRBV27,TGTGCCAGCAGTTCATTACAGGGGGTTACTTCACCCCTCCACTTT,CASSSLQGVTSPLHF
TRBJ1-2,TRBD1,15,few,TRBV5-1,TGCGCCAGCAGCGTGGCGGGACAGGGGGCATTGGGCTACACCTTC,CASSVAGQGALGYTF
TRBJ2-1,-,16,-,TRBV7-9,TGTGCCAGCAGCAGAACAGGGATGGTAGAGTACAATGAGCAGTTCTTC,CASSRTGMVEYNEQFF
TRBJ1-2,-,13,-,TRBV28,TGTGCCAGCAGTTTAAACAATAACTATGGCTACACCTTC,CASSLNNNYGYTF
TRBJ2-1,TRBD2,14,few,TRBV7-2,TGTGCCAGCAGCTTATTAGCGGGGGGTGGTGAGCAGTTCTTC,CASSLLAGGGEQFF
TRBJ2-7,-,15,-,TRBV4-3,TGCGCCAGCAGCGTCATAAGCGGACTCAACAGCGAGCAGTACTTC,CASSVISGLNSEQYF
TRBJ2-1,TRBD2,17,-,TRBV7-6,TGTGCCAGCAGCTCATCACCGCCTGGGGGGGTCTACAATGAGCAGTTCTTC,CASSSSPPGGVYNEQFF
TRBJ1-6,-,15,-,TRBV28,TGTGCCAGCACCTCACGACAGACCTTTAATTCACCCCTCCACTTT,CASTSRQTFNSPLHF
TRBJ1-3,TRBD1,15,-,TRBV11-2,TGTGCCAGCAGCTTGACAGGGGGCTTTGGAAACACCATATATTTT,CASSLTGGFGNTIYF
TRBJ2-7,TRBD1,13,many,TRBV12-3/TRBV12-4,TGTGCCAGCAGCCTGACAGGGTCCTACGAGCAGTACTTC,CASSLTGSYEQYF
TRBJ1-1,TRBD1,16,-,TRBV5-1,TGCGCCAGCAGCGGGGGACAGGGGGCTTTGAACACTGAAGCTTTCTTT,CASSGGQGALNTEAFF
TRBJ2-3,TRBD2,16,-,TRBV4-1,TGCGCCAGCAGCCAAGTACTAGCGGGGGGCCGGGATACGCAGTATTTT,CASSQVLAGGRDTQYF
TRBJ1-2,-,13,-,TRBV2,TGTGCCAGCAGAGTCGGGACTGGAAGCGGCTACACCTTC,CASRVGTGSGYTF
TRBJ1-4,-,12,-,TRBV2,TGTGCCACTAGGGGAACTAATGAAAAACTGTTTTTT,CATRGTNEKLFF
TRBJ1-1,-,12,once,TRBV11-2,TGTGCCAGCAGCTGGGGGGTCACTGAAGCTTTCTTT,CASSWGVTEAFF
TRBJ2-7,-,13,-,TRBV6-5,TGTGCCAGCAATACAGGGAGCTCCTACGAGCAGTACTTC,CASNTGSSYEQYF